One sample yielded the 25 T cell receptor beta chains listed below, sequenced in a study of cytomegalovirus exposure and HLA in healthy donors. This PCR relied on a set of 60 Vbeta primers and 13 Jbeta primers. Some clones are missing from TCRdb's copy, which holds only in-frame ones; the method was immunoSEQ multiplex PCR. The data hold 100,000 to 150,000 clones, with roughly 74% observed a single time. Sequenced material: PBMCs. Every receptor here comes from a man aged 35 to 55 in good health and CMV-seronegative.

This clone has just a few counts. V is TRBV6-6 and J is TRBJ1-1; no definite D call. V was trimmed by 4 bases and J by 7 bases, leaving 10 bases between them. Germline V gene sequence: CDR1 MNHNY, CDR2 SVGAGI (reference sequence). This CDR3 is built from 12 residues. For the CDR3, the DNA is TGTGCCAGCAGTTTTGAGGGCGGTGAAGCTTTCTTT. This translates into CASSFEGGEAFF.

The genes are TRBV2 and TRBJ2-5, with 8 positions matching TRBD1. The DNA end is a closer match to TRBJ2-7, so the J assignment may be wrong. The CDR3 has 14 residues. From germline, CDR1 is SNHLY and CDR2 FYNNEI. In nucleotides, the CDR3 is TGTGCCAGCAGTGGGGACAGGAGCTCCTACGAGCAGTACTTC. It yields the protein CASSGDRSSYEQYF.

This rearrangement joins TRBV5-1 to TRBJ1-4, with D possibly TRBD1 on 6 matching bases. V lost 2 bases and J lost 7, with 12 bases in between. Germline CDR1 and CDR2: SGHRS and YFSETQ. This CDR3 has 14 residues. This CDR3 reads CASSFGGEGEKLFF. CDR3 DNA: TGCGCCAGCAGCTTTGGGGGCGAAGGTGAAAAACTGTTTTTT.

The V and J genes are TRBV15 and TRBJ2-3; D remains unclear. V lost 3 bases, J lost 2 bases, and 24 bases lay in between. Germline values: CDR1 LNHNV, CDR2 YYDKDF (reference sequence). This CDR3 has 19 amino acids. The DNA of the CDR3 is TGTGCCACCAGCAGCATGGTGTTTAGGAGCCCTCCTCTCACAGATACGCAGTATTTT. Its protein is CATSSMVFRSPPLTDTQYF.

The V gene is TRBV19, the J gene TRBJ1-1, with 8 bases identical to TRBD1. CDR1 is LNHDA, CDR2 SQIVND, per germline (reference sequence). V was clipped by 4 bases and J by 11 bases; unmatched bases: 18. This CDR3 region has 16 residues. For the CDR3, the DNA is TGTGCCAGTAGTACCCCGGGGTCGACAGGGGCCAAAAGGGCTTTCTTT. Its translation is CASSTPGSTGAKRAFF.

The gene calls are TRBV28 and TRBJ1-2; D gene uncertain. The CDR3 is made up of 12 amino acids. CDR1 and CDR2 from the germline V gene are MDHEN and SYDVKM. Deletions cut 7 bases from V and 2 bases from J, with 8 bases between. The CDR3 spells CASMGRNYGYTF. CDR3 sequence (DNA): TGTGCCAGCATGGGCAGGAACTATGGCTACACCTTC.

The chain uses TRBV4-3 and TRBJ1-1, with D hard to call. The CDR3 is made up of 13 amino acids. The ends were cut back, 0 bases at V and 3 bases at J, with 5 bases in the middle. Germline V gives CDR1 LGHNA, CDR2 YSLEER. Written as DNA, the CDR3 is TGCGCCAGCAGCCAAGAACAGTACACTGAAGCTTTCTTT. It specifies CASSQEQYTEAFF.

The rearrangement joins TRBV9 to TRBJ2-7, with 11 bases that match TRBD1. There are 16 residues in the CDR3. From germline, CDR1 is SGDLS and CDR2 YYNGEE. The junction had 8 bases not matched to a gene; V was cut back by 4 bases and J by 2 bases. CDR3 DNA: TGTGCCAGCAGCCCGAGGTCGGACAGGGGGCCCTACGAGCAGTACTTC. This encodes CASSPRSDRGPYEQYF. The full variable domain, completed using reference TRBV9 and TRBJ2-7, is DSGVTQTPKHLITATGQRVTLRCSPRSGDLSVYWYQQSLDQGLQFLIQYYNGEERAKGNILERFSAQQFPDLHSELNLSSLELGDSALYFCASSPRSDRGPYEQYFGPGTRLTVT.

This clone showed up just a few times. J is TRBJ2-7 and V is TRBV4-1, with 12 bases identical to TRBD2. The CDR3 consists of 16 residues. V trimming: 4 bases; J trimming: 4 bases; junction bases outside the gene matches: 8. The germline V gene encodes CDR1 MGHRA and CDR2 YSYEKL. CDR3 nucleotides: TGCGCCAGCAGCCCGATAGGGGGACTAGCGGGTTACGAGCAGTACTTC. Translation: CASSPIGGLAGYEQYF.

The chain carries TRBV30 and TRBJ2-7, with 7 bases fitting TRBD1. The germline CDR1 and CDR2 sequences are GTSNPN and SVGIG (reference sequence). J gave up 3 bases and V 4 bases, and 0 bases lay outside the gene matches. CDR3 length: 11 residues. DNA for the CDR3: TGTGCCTGGAACAGGGGCTACGAGCAGTACTTC. This codes for CAWNRGYEQYF.

J is TRBJ2-7 and V is TRBV2; D possibly corresponds to TRBD2 (7 bases). V lost 6 bases, J lost 7 bases, and 22 bases lay in between. Germline V lookup: CDR1 SNHLY, CDR2 FYNNEI. This CDR3 has 15 amino acids. DNA of the CDR3: TGTGCCAGCAGCGACTTAATCCGGGGGGCCGGTGAGCAGTACTTC. Protein product: CASSDLIRGAGEQYF. Using reference TRBV2 and TRBJ2-7 for the parts outside the CDR3, the full variable domain is EPEVTQTPSHQVTQMGQEVILRCVPISNHLYFYWYRQILGQKVEFLVSFYNNEISEKSEIFDDQFSVERPDGSNFTLKIRSTKLEDSAMYFCASSDLIRGAGEQYFGPGTRLTVT.

J is TRBJ1-2 and V is TRBV28; TRBD1 matches at 8 bases. Germline-derived CDR1 and CDR2 are MDHEN and SYDVKM. With 7 bases clipped from V and 1 base from J, the junction kept 5 bases outside the gene matches. The CDR3 runs 14 residues. The CDR3 sequence: CASTRDRRNYGYTF. CDR3 in DNA: TGTGCCAGCACCAGGGACAGGCGTAACTATGGCTACACCTTC.

The chain combines TRBV27 with TRBJ1-2; no definite D call. The ends were cut back, 4 bases at V and 3 bases at J, with 15 bases in the middle. Looked up from germline, CDR1 is MNHEY and CDR2 is SMNVEV (reference sequence). This CDR3 region has 15 residues. CDR3 amino acids: CASSSGRSGYYGYTF. The CDR3 region has the DNA TGTGCCAGCAGTTCCGGGAGAAGTGGCTACTATGGCTACACCTTC.

This chain links TRBV30 with TRBJ1-6; 8 positions agree with TRBD1. This CDR3 is built from 13 residues. CDR1 GTSNPN and CDR2 SVGIG come from the germline V gene (reference sequence). Trimming cost V 3 bases and J 8 bases; bases outside gene matches: 3. The CDR3 DNA reads TGTGCCTGGAGGGACAGGGATGATTCACCCCTCCACTTT. Protein product: CAWRDRDDSPLHF.

This chain joins TRBV7-2 and TRBJ2-1; 13 bases agree with TRBD2. Germline CDR1 reads SGHTA; CDR2 reads FQGNSA. The CDR3 covers 15 residues. Trimming cost V 3 bases and J 5 bases; bases outside gene matches: 1. Here the CDR3 reads CASSFGLAGDNEQFF. Written as DNA, the CDR3 is TGTGCCAGCAGCTTTGGACTAGCGGGGGACAATGAGCAGTTCTTC.

The chain couples TRBV9 to TRBJ1-4; D is unclear. The germline CDR1 and CDR2 sequences are SGDLS and YYNGEE. V lost 2 bases to trimming and J lost 8 bases, with 13 bases between them. This CDR3 spans 14 amino acids. Here the CDR3 reads CASSVGRLVEKLFF. In DNA form, the CDR3 reads TGTGCCAGCAGCGTTGGTCGGTTGGTGGAAAAACTGTTTTTT.

This clone was found a few times. The gene calls are TRBV6-5 and TRBJ1-5, with D uncertain. Germline V gives CDR1 MNHEY, CDR2 SVGAGI. The CDR3 totals 13 residues. With 6 bases removed from V and 0 bases from J, the gap between germline ends came to 6 bases. This chain's CDR3 is CASRAYSNQPQHF. Written as DNA, the CDR3 is TGTGCCAGCAGGGCTTATAGCAATCAGCCCCAGCATTTT.

The chain employs TRBV5-4 and TRBJ1-6; 10 nucleotides agree with TRBD1. The CDR3 is made up of 15 amino acids. Germline trimming cut 5 bases from V and 10 bases from J; bases unmatched to any gene: 9. CDR1 is SGHNT, CDR2 YYREEE, per germline (reference sequence). The CDR3: CASSFLQTGGSPLHF. In nucleotides, the CDR3 is TGTGCCAGCAGTTTTCTACAGACAGGGGGCTCACCCCTCCACTTT.

This sequence joins TRBV4-1 and TRBJ2-1, with D possibly being TRBD1 (6 bases). V was pared by 2 bases and J by 2 bases, with 13 bases between. The germline gives CDR1 MGHRA, CDR2 YSYEKL. The CDR3 runs 16 residues. CDR3 protein: CASSQRTADPYNEQFF. The CDR3 region has the DNA TGCGCCAGCAGCCAACGGACAGCCGATCCCTACAATGAGCAGTTCTTC.

This clone is a singleton in its sample. V usage is TRBV4-3 and J usage is TRBJ1-2; 7 bases line up with TRBD1. Losses at the gene ends were 2 bases for V and 5 bases for J; bases not matched to a gene: 8. There are 15 residues in the CDR3. Germline CDR1 and CDR2: LGHNA and YSLEER. In nucleotides, the CDR3 is TGCGCCAGCAGCCAACAGACAGGGACGAATTATGGCTACACCTTC. This translates into CASSQQTGTNYGYTF.

The chain uses TRBV6-1 and TRBJ1-5; 9 bases are a match to TRBD1. This CDR3 contains 15 residues. Germline assignment: CDR1 MNHNS and CDR2 SASEGT. V was clipped by 6 bases and J by 6 bases; unmatched bases: 9. DNA of the CDR3: TGTGCCAGCAGACAAGGACAGGGGTTCGGTCAGCCCCAGCATTTT. Protein: CASRQGQGFGQPQHF.

V usage is TRBV25-1 and J usage is TRBJ2-5; TRBD1 aligns across 10 bases. Trimming removed 3 bases from V and 6 bases from J; junction bases left unmatched: 7. Germline V gene sequence: CDR1 MGHDK, CDR2 SYGVNS. The CDR3 runs to 15 residues. The CDR3 region has the DNA TGTGCCAGCAGTGACCTCGGGACAGGGGAAAAGACCCAGTACTTC. Translating gives CASSDLGTGEKTQYF.

The J gene is TRBJ2-3, the V gene TRBV9; possibly TRBD1 for D (7 bases). The CDR3 has 16 amino acids. CDR1 is SGDLS and CDR2 is YYNGEE in the germline V gene. The V end was cut by 3 bases, the J end by 2 bases, with 16 bases between. The DNA of the CDR3 is TGTGCCAGCAGCGCTGGGCGGGGACAGTACACAGATACGCAGTATTTT. This sequence encodes CASSAGRGQYTDTQYF.

The CDR3 here is CASSLRTSGGKKETQYF. In nucleotides, the CDR3 is TGTGCCAGCAGCCTTAGGACTAGCGGGGGAAAAAAAGAGACCCAGTACTTC. The chain couples TRBV14 to TRBJ2-5; the match to TRBD2 covers 13 bases. The CDR3 contains 17 residues. Germline CDR1 reads SGHDN; CDR2 reads FVKESK. With V trimmed by 4 bases and J by 3 bases, 8 bases remained unmatched. Full variable domain (outside the CDR3, taken from reference TRBV14 and TRBJ2-5): EAGVTQFPSHSVIEKGQTVTLRCDPISGHDNLYWYRRVMGKEIKFLLHFVKESKQDESGMPNNRFLAERTGGTYSTLKVQPAELEDSGVYFCASSLRTSGGKKETQYFGPGTRLLVL.

The chain has TRBV5-1 and TRBJ2-2, with TRBD1 identical over 7 bases. The ends lost 3 bases at V and 1 base at J; junction bases unmatched: 3. This CDR3 comprises 15 residues. Per the germline V gene, CDR1 is SGHRS and CDR2 is YFSETQ. The DNA for the CDR3 is TGCGCCAGCAGCTCAACAGGGGAGAACACCGGGGAGCTGTTTTTT. Residues: CASSSTGENTGELFF.